Listed here are 9 T cell receptor beta chains from one sample, sequenced in a study of blood T cells in healthy people across ages. Together with a sample-barcoded 5' primer, a J-beta primer mix was included in a second PCR lasting about 7 to 11 cycles. TCRdb reprocessed the 5' RACE reads with MiXCR, giving one entry per CDR3 protein. The sample lists over 300,000 distinct CDR3 sequences; roughly half were seen once. The sequenced sample consisted of blood. The receptors originated from a man aged 55 to 70 in good health.

The chain combines TRBV6-5 with TRBJ1-2; D remains ambiguous. The CDR3 covers 16 residues. The V and J ends lost 5 bases and 8 bases respectively, with 24 bases between them. Germline CDR1 reads MNHEY; CDR2 reads SVGAGI. The CDR3 nucleotides read TGTGCCAGCAGTAAGAATCTCCGGGCAATCACTGGGGGCTACACCTTC. Translated: CASSKNLRAITGGYTF.

This clonotype was counted only a few times. The gene calls are TRBV5-1 and TRBJ1-2, with D maybe TRBD1 (6 bases). The CDR3 consists of 12 residues. Germline V CDR1 and CDR2: SGHRS, YFSETQ. V lost 4 bases and J 5 bases, leaving 9 bases between the germline ends. The CDR3 bases are TGCGCCAGCAGCGTAGGGGGTTATGGCTACACCTTC. Translation gives CASSVGGYGYTF. Combining the CDR3 with reference TRBV5-1 and TRBJ1-2 gives the whole variable domain KAGVTQTPRYLIKTRGQQVTLSCSPISGHRSVSWYQQTPGQGLQFLFEYFSETQRNKGNFPGRFSGRQFSNSRSEMNVSTLELGDSALYLCASSVGGYGYTFGSGTRLTVV.

The genes are TRBV28 and TRBJ1-2; 8 bases fit TRBD1. Germline lookup yields CDR1 MDHEN and CDR2 SYDVKM. This CDR3 contains 14 residues. V shed 6 bases and J 4 bases; nucleotides not matched to a gene: 7. CDR3 in DNA: TGTGCCAGCAGACCCCCGGGACAGGTCTATGGCTACACCTTC. Protein product: CASRPPGQVYGYTF.

This clonotype was detected ten times or more. This chain connects TRBV6-5 to TRBJ1-2, with D uncertain. The CDR3 consists of 13 residues. Looked up from germline, CDR1 is MNHEY and CDR2 is SVGAGI. The germline V and J ends were trimmed by 7 bases and 3 bases, with 12 bases remaining between them. CDR3 in amino acids: CASTLGAYYGYTF. The DNA for the CDR3 is TGTGCCAGCACCTTGGGCGCATACTATGGCTACACCTTC.

The CDR3 protein is CSASPYRDNEQFF. The CDR3 coding sequence is TGCAGTGCTAGCCCTTACCGGGACAATGAGCAGTTCTTC. This chain connects TRBV20-1 to TRBJ2-1; no clear D. Trimming took off 3 bases at V and 5 bases at J, with 11 bases between the two ends. This CDR3 contains 13 residues. The germline CDR1 and CDR2 sequences are DFQATT and SNEGSKA (reference sequence).

This clonotype was observed at least ten times. At one end the junction does not follow the germline gene, possibly because of a read error. This chain joins TRBV5-1 and TRBJ2-7; 7 bases align to TRBD1. Per germline, CDR1 SGHRS and CDR2 YFSETQ. CDR3 length: 13 residues. Written as DNA, the CDR3 is TGTGCCAGCAGCTTGGGGACAGTCTACGAGCAGTACTTC. Its translation is CASSLGTVYEQYF.

The chain is built from TRBV12-3 or TRBV12-4 and TRBJ2-3; TRBD2 might be the D (7 bases). V gave up 3 bases and J gave up 7 bases, with 14 bases separating them. The CDR3 extends over 14 amino acids. CDR3 loop: CASSLVQGGNTQYF. The CDR3 nucleotides read TGTGCCAGCAGTTTGGTACAGGGAGGGAATACGCAGTATTTT.

The chain links TRBV12-3 or TRBV12-4 to TRBJ2-1; 8 bases fit TRBD2. This CDR3 spans 16 amino acids. V was clipped by 6 bases and J by 0 bases; unmatched bases: 7. For the CDR3, the DNA is TGTGCCAGCAGCGACGGGGGGGGCGGCTCCTACAATGAGCAGTTCTTC. It yields the protein CASSDGGGGSYNEQFF.

This clonotype was seen only a few times. V usage is TRBV5-1 and J usage is TRBJ2-1; D is perhaps TRBD1 (7 bases). The J call may be faulty, since TRBJ2-7 better matches the DNA end. Germline assignment: CDR1 SGHRS and CDR2 YFSETQ. CDR3 size: 18 residues. CDR3 nucleotide sequence: TGCGCCAGCAGCTCCCCCAGACCCGGGGGACAGCCCTACAATGAGCAGTACTTC. Translated, it gives CASSSPRPGGQPYNEQYF.